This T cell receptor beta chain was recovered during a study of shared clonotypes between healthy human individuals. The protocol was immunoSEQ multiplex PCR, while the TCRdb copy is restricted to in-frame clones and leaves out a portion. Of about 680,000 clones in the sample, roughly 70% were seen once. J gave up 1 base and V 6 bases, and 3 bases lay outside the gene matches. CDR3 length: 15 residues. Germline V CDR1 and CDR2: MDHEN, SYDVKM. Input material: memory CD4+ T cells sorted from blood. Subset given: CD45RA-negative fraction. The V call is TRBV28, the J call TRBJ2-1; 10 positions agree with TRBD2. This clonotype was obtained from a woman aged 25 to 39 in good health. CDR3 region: CASSPLAGSYNEQFF. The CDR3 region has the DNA TGTGCCAGCAGCCCACTAGCGGGGTCCTACAATGAGCAGTTCTTC. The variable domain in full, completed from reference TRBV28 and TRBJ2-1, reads DVKVTQSSRYLVKRTGEKVFLECVQDMDHENMFWYRQDPGLGLRLIYFSYDVKMKEKGDIPEGYSVSREKKERFSLILESASTNQTSMYLCASSPLAGSYNEQFFGPGTRLTVL.